These 22 T cell receptor beta chains were all obtained from the same sample, sequenced in a study of cytomegalovirus exposure and HLA in healthy donors. A multiplex PCR was run with 60 Vbeta primers and 13 Jbeta primers. This table comes from immunoSEQ multiplex PCR, and its TCRdb copy is limited to in-frame clones, with some not included. The table has about 160,000 clones, approximately 80% seen once. The sequencing sample was made of PBMCs. These TCRs come from a woman between 18 and 30 years old in good health and CMV-seronegative.

CDR3 in amino acids: CASSEKPRLAGSPQQYF. The CDR3 bases are TGTGCCAGCAGTGAAAAACCCAGACTAGCGGGATCCCCTCAGCAGTATTTT. The chain carries TRBV6-1 and TRBJ2-3; TRBD2 matches 11 bases. Germline loops: CDR1 MNHNS, CDR2 SASEGT. This CDR3 is 17 amino acids long. V lost 2 bases and J lost 11; bases outside the gene matches: 15.

CDR3 DNA: TGTGCCATCAGTGTTTCGACTAGCGGGAGGACGGGCACCGGGGAGCTGTTTTTT. This encodes CAISVSTSGRTGTGELFF. The V gene is TRBV10-3, the J gene TRBJ2-2; 13 nucleotides line up with TRBD2. This CDR3 contains 18 residues. The trim removed 4 bases at V and 4 bases at J, leaving 9 bases unmatched. Germline-derived CDR1 and CDR2 are ENHRY and SYGVKD.

This clone has just a few counts. The rearrangement links TRBV7-6 to TRBJ2-7, with 9 positions matching TRBD1. CDR3 length: 14 amino acids. Trimming cost V 5 bases and J 3 bases; bases outside gene matches: 5. Germline V lookup: CDR1 SGHVS, CDR2 FNYEAQ. CDR3 nucleotides: TGTGCCAGCAGCAACCGACAGGGGGGCTACGAGCAGTACTTC. This translates into CASSNRQGGYEQYF. Supplemented by reference TRBV7-6 and TRBJ2-7, the full variable domain reads GAGVSQSPRYKVTKRGQDVALRCDPISGHVSLYWYRQALGQGPEFLTYFNYEAQQDKSGLPNDRFSAERPEGSISTLTIQRTEQRDSAMYRCASSNRQGGYEQYFGPGTRLTVT.

The rearrangement uses TRBV2 and TRBJ2-2; maybe TRBD1 (6 bases). This CDR3 has 14 amino acids. Per germline, CDR1 SNHLY and CDR2 FYNNEI. The V gene lost 6 bases and the J gene lost 3 bases, with 11 bases spanning the gap. The CDR3 coding sequence is TGTGCCAGCAGGGCAGGGGAGTACACCGGGGAGCTGTTTTTT. Its protein is CASRAGEYTGELFF.

The chain couples TRBV7-3 to TRBJ2-5; 11 positions agree with TRBD2. In germline, CDR1 is SGHTA, CDR2 FQGTGA. V lost 5 bases and J lost 7; bases outside the gene matches: 9. The CDR3 extends over 15 amino acids. CDR3 bases: TGTGCCAGCAGCCGAGAACTAGCGGGAGAGGGGACCCAGTACTTC. This translates into CASSRELAGEGTQYF.

This clone was detected only once. The chain combines TRBV5-1 with TRBJ1-4; weak D call: TRBD1 (5 bases). CDR3 length: 16 amino acids. The germline V and J ends were trimmed by 2 bases and 0 bases, with 11 bases remaining between them. Looked up from germline, CDR1 is SGHRS and CDR2 is YFSETQ. CDR3 protein: CASSFGHATTNEKLFF. Written as DNA, the CDR3 is TGCGCCAGCAGCTTTGGACATGCTACAACTAATGAAAAACTGTTTTTT.

A few counts support this clone. The rearrangement uses TRBV7-3 and TRBJ2-1, with 9 bases aligning to TRBD2. The CDR3 has 16 residues. V lost 7 bases and J lost 8; bases outside the gene matches: 15. The V gene's germline CDR1 is SGHTA and CDR2 FQGTGA. The CDR3 region has the DNA TGTGCCAGCACCAACACCCTGACTAGCGGTCGCGATGAGCAGTTCTTC. Translating gives CASTNTLTSGRDEQFF.

This clone came up a few times. The chain joins TRBV6-5 to TRBJ1-6; 7 nucleotides agree with TRBD1. Trimming at V came to 7 bases and at J to 10 bases, leaving 10 bases not matched to a gene. CDR1 and CDR2 (germline): MNHEY, SVGAGI. CDR3 length: 14 residues. The CDR3 sequence is CASTWDSEGSPLHF. The CDR3 DNA reads as TGTGCCAGCACCTGGGACAGTGAGGGCTCACCCCTCCACTTT.

The chain uses TRBV4-1 and TRBJ2-1; 10 nucleotides line up with TRBD2. The V segment lost 0 bases and the J segment 9 bases; nucleotides outside the gene matches: 14. The CDR3 is 18 residues long. In germline, CDR1 is MGHRA, CDR2 YSYEKL. The chain's CDR3 is CASSQEMGSSGSLGEQFF. The CDR3 DNA is TGCGCCAGCAGCCAAGAGATGGGGTCTAGCGGGAGTCTGGGTGAGCAGTTCTTC.

The rearrangement links TRBV5-6 to TRBJ1-3, with TRBD1 matching 7 bases. CDR3 size: 16 residues. Germline loops: CDR1 SGHDT, CDR2 YYEEEE. J gave up 4 bases and V 4 bases, and 11 bases lay outside the gene matches. This CDR3 reads CASSTTGTLLGNTIYF. The CDR3 nucleotides are TGTGCCAGCAGCACGACAGGGACCCTACTGGGAAACACCATATATTTT.

The chain joins TRBV2 to TRBJ1-6; TRBD1 aligns across 9 bases. The V and J ends lost 7 bases and 5 bases, in that order; junction bases with no gene match: 9. CDR1 is SNHLY, CDR2 FYNNEI, per germline. This CDR3 contains 16 residues. The CDR3 coding sequence is TGTGCCAGCACTATGACAGGGGGGCCAAATAATTCACCCCTCCACTTT. This encodes CASTMTGGPNNSPLHF. Drawing the rest from reference TRBV2 and TRBJ1-6, the complete variable domain is EPEVTQTPSHQVTQMGQEVILRCVPISNHLYFYWYRQILGQKVEFLVSFYNNEISEKSEIFDDQFSVERPDGSNFTLKIRSTKLEDSAMYFCASTMTGGPNNSPLHFGNGTRLTVT.

The chain couples TRBV11-3 to TRBJ2-5; TRBD1 matches 8 bases. V was pared by 5 bases and J by 5 bases, with 10 bases of the junction left unmatched. This CDR3 spans 15 amino acids. The germline V gene encodes CDR1 SGHNT and CDR2 YENEEA. CDR3 sequence (DNA): TGTGCCAGCAGCACTAGACAGGGGACGGAGGAGACCCAGTACTTC. It specifies CASSTRQGTEETQYF.

This clone was recorded a few times. This rearrangement joins TRBV5-4 to TRBJ1-6; D call uncertain. Trimming took 2 bases from V and 7 from J, leaving 10 bases between them. This CDR3 has 14 amino acids. Germline values: CDR1 SGHNT, CDR2 YYREEE (reference sequence). The chain's CDR3 is CASSFASVNSPLHF. The CDR3 bases are TGTGCCAGCAGCTTTGCGTCGGTAAATTCACCCCTCCACTTT.

V gene TRBV4-1 combines with J gene TRBJ2-3; TRBD1 agrees at 9 bases. The CDR3 is 18 residues long. The J segment lost 0 bases and the V segment lost 1 base, leaving 8 bases of the junction unmatched. Germline-derived CDR1 and CDR2 are MGHRA and YSYEKL. CDR3 sequence: CASSQAPDRGFSTDTQYF. DNA for the CDR3: TGCGCCAGCAGCCAAGCTCCGGACAGGGGCTTTAGCACAGATACGCAGTATTTT.

The CDR3 loop is CAYRGVDTDTQYF. For the CDR3, the DNA is TGTGCCTACAGGGGGGTGGACACAGATACGCAGTATTTT. The chain employs TRBV28 and TRBJ2-3, with TRBD1 matching 8 bases. The CDR3 is 13 amino acids. The germline V gene encodes CDR1 MDHEN and CDR2 SYDVKM. V lost 11 bases, J lost 2 bases, and 6 bases stayed unmatched. The whole variable domain, filled in from reference TRBV28 and TRBJ2-3, reads DVKVTQSSRYLVKRTGEKVFLECVQDMDHENMFWYRQDPGLGLRLIYFSYDVKMKEKGDIPEGYSVSREKKERFSLILESASTNQTSMYLCAYRGVDTDTQYFGPGTRLTVL.

The V and J genes are TRBV2 and TRBJ1-2; D is uncertain. The CDR3 is 12 residues long. V lost 3 bases to trimming and J lost 3 bases, with 5 bases between them. Germline V gene sequence: CDR1 SNHLY, CDR2 FYNNEI. CDR3 in DNA: TGTGCCAGCAGTGAGAGGGACTATGGCTACACCTTC. It codes for CASSERDYGYTF.

The gene calls are TRBV6-5 and TRBJ2-2; the match to TRBD1 covers 10 bases. V shed 2 bases, J shed 0 bases, and the junction held 0 bases outside the gene matches. This CDR3 region has 16 residues. Germline V gene sequence: CDR1 MNHEY, CDR2 SVGAGI. The CDR3 spells CASSYGTGANTGELFF. The CDR3 DNA is TGTGCCAGCAGTTACGGGACAGGGGCGAACACCGGGGAGCTGTTTTTT.

The genes are TRBV19 and TRBJ2-5; TRBD2 is a possible D gene (5 bases). This CDR3 comprises 15 residues. Trimming took off 3 bases at V and 5 bases at J, with 16 bases between the two ends. The V gene's germline CDR1 is LNHDA and CDR2 SQIVND (reference sequence). CDR3 amino acids: CASSIVMASKETQYF. The CDR3 DNA sequence: TGTGCCAGTAGTATTGTAATGGCTAGCAAGGAGACCCAGTACTTC.

The V call is TRBV6-5, the J call TRBJ1-6; D might be TRBD1 (5 bases). The CDR3 length is 13 residues. V was clipped by 5 bases and J by 7 bases, with 9 bases between them. Looked up from germline, CDR1 is MNHEY and CDR2 is SVGAGI. As DNA, the CDR3 is TGTGCCAGCAGTACTGGGGCAAATTCACCCCTCCACTTT. It codes for CASSTGANSPLHF.

The chain combines TRBV7-2 with TRBJ2-5; D is uncertain. The end of the DNA fits TRBJ2-7 better, so the J call may be wrong. The CDR3 has 15 residues. The germline V gene encodes CDR1 SGHTA and CDR2 FQGNSA. The CDR3 DNA reads TGTGCCAGCAGCTCGCGCCAACTTTTCTCCTACGAGCAGTACTTC. Encoded protein: CASSSRQLFSYEQYF.

CDR3: CASSLAGTSGSYEQYF. The CDR3 DNA reads TGTGCCAGCAGTTTAGCCGGGACTAGCGGATCCTACGAGCAGTACTTC. V is TRBV28 and J is TRBJ2-7, with 11 bases fitting TRBD2. CDR3 size: 16 residues. CDR1 and CDR2 from the germline V gene are MDHEN and SYDVKM. The ends lost 2 bases at V and 1 base at J; junction bases unmatched: 4. Using reference TRBV28 and TRBJ2-7 for the parts outside the CDR3, the full variable domain is DVKVTQSSRYLVKRTGEKVFLECVQDMDHENMFWYRQDPGLGLRLIYFSYDVKMKEKGDIPEGYSVSREKKERFSLILESASTNQTSMYLCASSLAGTSGSYEQYFGPGTRLTVT.

The chain carries TRBV19 and TRBJ1-3; perhaps TRBD1 as D (5 bases). This CDR3 has 16 residues. CDR1 and CDR2 from the germline V gene are LNHDA and SQIVND (reference sequence). V lost 3 bases to trimming and J lost 2 bases, with 14 bases between them. For the CDR3, the DNA is TGTGCCAGTAGTATCGACGGGGGGATAACTGGAAACACCATATATTTT. Residues: CASSIDGGITGNTIYF.